This TCR beta chain was sequenced for a study of shared clonotypes between healthy human individuals. Study-level background: Sampling drew on donors who were a couple of women and a few men aged 18 to 49. The plates for each donor numbered three CD4 naive, three CD4 memory, two CD8 naive and one CD8 memory.

Of note for this clone: Its antigen is currently unknown.

Whole-study results and caveats: The study generally estimated greater richness for naive than memory subsets. Among donors, clonotype sharing was expected to be affected by sequencing depth.

CD45RO-negative CD8 cells positively selected for CCR7 made up the naive population, which excluded terminally differentiated effector memory CD45RA+ cells. Germline CDR1 MNHEY, CDR2 SMNVEV (reference sequence). Trimming pared 6 bases from V and 7 bases from J, leaving 21 bases between. The CDR3 spans 15 residues. Sequenced by immunoSEQ multiplex PCR; TCRdb stores in-frame clones only, minus some. This table holds more than 2 million clones, 85% to 95% found once. The origin of this receptor is a man aged 18 to 30 in good health. Some clones in this sample may be carry-over from other donors' samples. Sequencing input: naive CD8+ T cells from PBMCs. V is TRBV27 and J is TRBJ2-5; possible D gene TRBD2, 5 bases. The CDR3 loop reads CASSNSPSSGGTQYF. The CDR3 DNA reads as TGTGCCAGCAGCAATAGCCCCTCGAGCGGCGGGACCCAGTACTTC.